This T cell receptor beta chain was sequenced during a study of identical twins. A single record per CDR3 protein comes from TCRdb applying MiXCR to the 5' RACE reads. Of hundreds of thousands of distinct CDR3 sequences in the sample, 6.1% are singletons; the top ten hold about 2%. The source material was naive T cells sorted from blood. This TCR derives from a man aged 18 to 30 in good health.

DNA of the CDR3: TGTGCCAGCAGATTTGGGCGGAACACTGAAGCTTTCTTT. It yields the protein CASRFGRNTEAFF. V and J are TRBV12-3 or TRBV12-4 and TRBJ1-1; D not resolved. The CDR3 covers 13 residues. Trimming pared 6 bases from V and 1 base from J, leaving 9 bases between.